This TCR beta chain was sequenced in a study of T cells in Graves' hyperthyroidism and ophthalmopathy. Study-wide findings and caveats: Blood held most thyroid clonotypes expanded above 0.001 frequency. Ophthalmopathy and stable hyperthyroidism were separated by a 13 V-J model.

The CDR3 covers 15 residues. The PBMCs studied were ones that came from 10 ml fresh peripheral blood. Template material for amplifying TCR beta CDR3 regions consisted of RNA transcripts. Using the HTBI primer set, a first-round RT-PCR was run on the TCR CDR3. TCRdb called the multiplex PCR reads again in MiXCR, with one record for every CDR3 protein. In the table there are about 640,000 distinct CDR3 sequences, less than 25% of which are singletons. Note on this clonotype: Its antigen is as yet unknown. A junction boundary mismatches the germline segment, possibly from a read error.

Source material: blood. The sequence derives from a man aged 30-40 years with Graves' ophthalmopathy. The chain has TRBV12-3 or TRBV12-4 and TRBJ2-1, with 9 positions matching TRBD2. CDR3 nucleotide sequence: TGTGCCAGCAGTTTGATCTGGCGGGAGGGGGATGAGCAATTCTTC. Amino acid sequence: CASSLIWREGDEQFF.